This TCR beta chain was recorded in a study of molecular identifiers for immune sequencing clone quantification. Whole-study results and caveats: Over 99% of CMV-specific effector molecules, but under 1% of naive ones, were in clones above 20 copies. Barcode-sharing identical TCR molecules could underestimate highly expanded clone sizes.

MiXCR was run by TCRdb on the PCR reads, yielding one entry per CDR3 protein. This repertoire shows approximately 590,000 distinct CDR3 sequences, 25% found once; its top ten account for 0.7% to 0.95%. Libraries used 20,000 to 1,000,000 sorted naive CD8 T cells and 10%, 30% or 50% RNA input. A note on this clonotype: What it binds is not known.

The CDR3 is 13 residues long. Trimming stripped 7 bases from V and 6 bases from J, with 14 bases between. CDR1 MNHEY and CDR2 SVGEGT come from the germline V gene. The receptor comes from a human donor in good health. Some libraries in this study had Jurkat cell RNA spiked in. The genes are TRBV6-2 or TRBV6-3 and TRBJ2-3; D gene unclear. The sequenced sample was naive CD8+ T cells from blood, with Jurkat cell RNA spiked in. Specified subset: FACS-sorted CD8+CD4-CCR7+CD45RA+ naive T cells. In DNA, the CDR3 is TGTGCCAGCACCAACTTAGGGTTGGATACGCAGTATTTT. Protein: CASTNLGLDTQYF.